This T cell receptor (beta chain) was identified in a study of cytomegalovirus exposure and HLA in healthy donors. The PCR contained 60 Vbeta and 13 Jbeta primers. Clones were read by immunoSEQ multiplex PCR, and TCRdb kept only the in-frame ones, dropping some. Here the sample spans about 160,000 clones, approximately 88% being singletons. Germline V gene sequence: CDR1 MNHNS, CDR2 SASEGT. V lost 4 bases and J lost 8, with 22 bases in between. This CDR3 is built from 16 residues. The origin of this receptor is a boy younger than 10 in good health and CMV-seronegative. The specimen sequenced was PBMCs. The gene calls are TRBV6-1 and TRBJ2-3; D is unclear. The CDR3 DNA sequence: TGTGCCAGCAGTGGGCCTGGTGGCCTTCTCTCGGGTACGCAGTATTTT. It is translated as CASSGPGGLLSGTQYF.